The clone carrying this T cell receptor (beta chain) has more than one count but fewer than ten. This sample is part of a study of glioma-infiltrating T cells after dendritic cell vaccination. The time point was: after dendritic cell vaccination, including at tumor progression/relapse. Clones were read by immunoSEQ multiplex PCR, and TCRdb kept only the in-frame ones, dropping some. The sample shows approximately 85,000 clones, about 85% of them seen only once. Germline values: CDR1 LNHNV, CDR2 YYDKDF (reference sequence). CDR3 length: 19 amino acids. V shed 0 bases and J 5 bases; nucleotides not matched to a gene: 12.

This receptor was obtained from a human donor with glioblastoma. The chain uses TRBV15 and TRBJ2-3; 12 bases match TRBD2. The source material was blood, sampled after dendritic cell vaccination. The CDR3 DNA reads as TGTGCCACCAGCAGAGAGGCTATCCGACTAGCGGGGGATAGAGATACGCAGTATTTT. This gives the protein CATSREAIRLAGDRDTQYF. Full variable domain (missing parts from reference TRBV15 and TRBJ2-3): DAMVIQNPRYQVTQFGKPVTLSCSQTLNHNVMYWYQQKSSQAPKLLFHYYDKDFNNEADTPDNFQSRRPNTSFCFLDIRSPGLGDTAMYLCATSREAIRLAGDRDTQYFGPGTRLTVL.